The 12 T cell receptor beta chains given below trace back to one sample, sequenced in a study of T-cell reconstitution after alpha-beta-depleted transplantation in children (dated by TCRdb to 2015 to 2016). Library creation used PCR. Instrument on record: Illumina HiSeq 2500. Molecular barcoding was employed in the preparation of TCR libraries, with unique molecular identifiers being used to normalize TCRbeta repertoire quantification. TCRdb passed the public sequencing reads through fastp at Q25 and MiXCR, retaining productive beta sequences. Rows with one shared CDR3 protein collapse into an entry with the most common genes and DNA. Present in this sample are some 150,000 distinct CDR3 sequences, roughly 8.8% of which were seen just once. The leading ten clones occupy around 18% of the sample. The treatment or condition label here, explained by the study, means: allogeneic hematopoietic cell transplantation with graft depleted of TCRalphabeta T cells and CD19 B cells.

The source was PBMCs, mostly from graft donor cells, collected 180 days after TCRalphabeta/CD19-depleted stem cell transplant. The receptors come from a female patient between 2 and 10 years old who had a stem cell transplant for congenital amegakaryocytic thrombocytopenia, so the T cells may come from the graft donor.

This clonotype was counted many times. The genes are TRBV5-8 and TRBJ2-3; D uncertain. V gave up 4 bases and J gave up 6 bases, with 18 bases separating them. CDR3 size: 15 residues. CDR1 and CDR2 from the germline V gene are SGHTS and YDEGEE. The CDR3, as DNA: TGTGCCAGCAGCCCCGGTTGGGGTAATACGGATACGCAGTATTTT. It yields the protein CASSPGWGNTDTQYF.

The CDR3 DNA is TGTGCCAGCAGTGAGGGGGGTGGAACCTACGAGCAGTACTTC. It yields the protein CASSEGGGTYEQYF. This chain uses TRBV6-1 with TRBJ2-7, with a tentative D call TRBD2 (6 bases). The V gene lost 3 bases and the J gene lost 2 bases, with 11 bases spanning the gap. The CDR3 totals 14 residues. Germline V gives CDR1 MNHNS, CDR2 SASEGT.

This clonotype was counted a few times. The chain uses TRBV5-4 and TRBJ2-7; a weak D match, TRBD2 (6 bases). This CDR3 spans 18 amino acids. With 0 bases removed from V and 0 bases from J, the gap between germline ends came to 19 bases. Germline V gene data show CDR1 as SGHNT and CDR2 as YYREEE (reference sequence). The CDR3: CASSLVSKGTPFSYEQYF. Here the CDR3 DNA reads TGTGCCAGCAGCTTGGTCTCGAAGGGGACTCCTTTCTCCTACGAGCAGTACTTC.

This clonotype was recorded at least ten times. The chain recombines TRBV12-3 or TRBV12-4 with TRBJ2-7; 8 bases agree with TRBD1. CDR3 length: 13 amino acids. The V segment lost 5 bases and the J segment 5 bases; nucleotides outside the gene matches: 5. This CDR3 reads CASSPGGRDEQYF. The CDR3 DNA sequence: TGTGCCAGCAGTCCAGGGGGCCGCGACGAGCAGTACTTC.

In this sample, this clonotype turned up many times. The V and J genes are TRBV7-9 and TRBJ1-1; TRBD1 agrees at 9 bases. In germline, CDR1 is SEHNR, CDR2 FQNEAQ (reference sequence). The CDR3 totals 12 residues. V lost 5 bases to trimming and J lost 9 bases; unmatched junction nucleotides: 4. CDR3 coding DNA: TGTGCCAGCAGCCCCGGACAGGGGAAAGCTTTCTTT. Protein product: CASSPGQGKAFF.

The sample holds many counts of this clonotype. This chain joins TRBV20-1 and TRBJ2-3; 7 bases are shared with TRBD1. The CDR3 runs 14 residues. The trim removed 4 bases at V and 3 bases at J, leaving 7 bases unmatched. Germline CDR1 DFQATT, CDR2 SNEGSKA (reference sequence). In DNA, the CDR3 is TGCAGTGCTACCGACAGGGTGAGGACAGATACGCAGTATTTT. It translates to CSATDRVRTDTQYF.

This clonotype was picked up many times. The rearrangement joins TRBV2 to TRBJ1-2, with 8 bases identical to TRBD1. Germline CDR1 SNHLY, CDR2 FYNNEI. The CDR3 is 15 amino acids. The junction had 8 bases not matched to a gene; V was cut back by 0 bases and J by 8 bases. CDR3 amino acids: CASSEAGRTGSGYTF. CDR3 sequence (DNA): TGTGCCAGCAGTGAAGCAGGGCGGACAGGGAGCGGCTACACCTTC.

This clonotype occurred many times. The J gene is TRBJ2-1, the V gene TRBV7-6; D is unclear. This CDR3 comprises 16 residues. Germline CDR1 is SGHVS and CDR2 is FNYEAQ. V lost 0 bases to trimming and J lost 0 bases, with 9 bases between them. CDR3 region: CASSLAGSSSYNEQFF. In nucleotides, the CDR3 is TGTGCCAGCAGCTTAGCGGGTTCGAGCTCCTACAATGAGCAGTTCTTC.

The table lists this clonotype with many counts. The genes are TRBV5-1 and TRBJ2-1, with D unresolved. Trimming shortened V by 2 bases and J by 10 bases, and 7 bases separated the two germline ends. Germline loops: CDR1 SGHRS, CDR2 YFSETQ. The CDR3 loop spans 11 amino acids. The CDR3 DNA reads TGCGCCAGCAGCTTTCTCGGGGAGCAGTTCTTC. It translates to CASSFLGEQFF.

Details on this clonotype: This may come from a read error, since a much larger clone is one base off. The V gene is TRBV29-1, the J gene TRBJ2-3; no firm D call. CDR1 is SQVTM, CDR2 ANQGSEA, per germline. This CDR3 has 9 amino acids. The CDR3 DNA sequence: TGCAACGTGTCAGATACGCAGTATTTT. Its translation is CNVSDTQYF.

Comments on this clonotype: A clone one base away is much larger, so this may be a read error. The chain employs TRBV5-6 and TRBJ2-3; tentative D call: TRBD2 (7 bases). CDR1 is SGHDT, CDR2 YYEEEE, per germline. This CDR3 contains 15 residues. Trimming took 4 bases from V and 4 from J, leaving 16 bases between them. The CDR3, as DNA: TGTGCCAGCAGCGCTGGGGGGGGCCCCTCAGATACGCAGTATTTT. Amino acid sequence: CASSAGGGPSDTQYF.

This clonotype was seen at least ten times. The chain links TRBV12-3 or TRBV12-4 to TRBJ2-1, with D tentatively TRBD1 (6 bases). The CDR3 covers 15 residues. Trimming removed 6 bases from V and 6 bases from J, with 18 bases in between. The CDR3 loop is CASRRTGSSGNEQFF. Here the CDR3 DNA reads TGTGCCAGCAGACGAACAGGGTCCAGCGGCAATGAGCAGTTCTTC.